The 22 T cell receptor beta chains below were found in one sample sequenced in a study of early T cells in non-severe SARS-CoV-2 infection. Each CDR3 protein is one row after TCRdb ran MiXCR on the 5' RACE reads. The data contain roughly 97,000 distinct CDR3 sequences, 8% to 13% of them singletons. Source: whole blood, taken at baseline. All receptors derive from an adult who was a healthcare worker with PCR-confirmed SARS-CoV-2 infection or an uninfected control (not recorded which).

This clonotype was detected only a few times. This chain links TRBV19 with TRBJ1-4; D gene uncertain. Germline CDR1 is LNHDA and CDR2 is SQIVND (reference sequence). The CDR3 runs 13 residues. V was cut by 8 bases and J by 2 bases, with 9 bases left in between. In nucleotides, the CDR3 is TGTGCCAGTCGCGACGGGACTAATGAAAAACTGTTTTTT. Translating gives CASRDGTNEKLFF.

In this sample, this clonotype turned up a few times. The CDR3 DNA follows: TGTGCCATCAGTGAGTCCAGCCACGAGCAGTACTTC. Encoded protein: CAISESSHEQYF. This chain connects TRBV10-3 to TRBJ2-7; D is ambiguous. The CDR3 is made up of 12 amino acids. Trimming took off 0 bases at V and 5 bases at J, with 5 bases between the two ends. Looked up from germline, CDR1 is ENHRY and CDR2 is SYGVKD.

In its sample, this clonotype was seen many times. The J gene is TRBJ2-5, the V gene TRBV6-2 or TRBV6-3; weak D call: TRBD1 (5 bases). Germline CDR1 and CDR2: MNHEY and SVGEGT. V was cut by 5 bases and J by 2 bases, with 6 bases left in between. The CDR3 contains 12 residues. CDR3 amino acids: CASSGAQETQYF. The DNA of the CDR3 is TGTGCCAGCAGTGGGGCTCAAGAGACCCAGTACTTC.

The CDR3 sequence is CASTDIWDNEQFF. The CDR3 DNA reads as TGTGCCAGCACTGACATATGGGACAATGAGCAGTTCTTC. The rearrangement joins TRBV6-2 or TRBV6-3 to TRBJ2-1; no reliable D call. The V and J ends lost 7 bases and 5 bases respectively, with 12 bases between them. CDR1 MNHEY and CDR2 SVGEGT come from the germline V gene. This CDR3 region has 13 residues.

This clonotype was detected many times. The rearrangement uses TRBV30 and TRBJ2-3; D ambiguous. The CDR3 contains 13 residues. Looked up from germline, CDR1 is GTSNPN and CDR2 is SVGIG (reference sequence). Trimming pared 1 base from V and 6 bases from J, leaving 11 bases between. DNA of the CDR3: TGTGCCTGGAGTGGCTTCCGTCGTGATACGCAGTATTTT. Translated: CAWSGFRRDTQYF.

This clonotype has more than one count but fewer than ten. CDR3 bases: TGCGCCAGCAGCCAAGCGGCCGACGGAGGGTTTAAAGCTTTCTTT. Translating gives CASSQAADGGFKAFF. V and J are TRBV4-1 and TRBJ1-1; D unresolved. CDR1 and CDR2 (germline): MGHRA, YSYEKL. V dropped 1 base and J dropped 9 bases, with 18 bases sitting between them. The CDR3 runs to 15 residues.

This clonotype has just a few counts. The chain uses TRBV7-2 and TRBJ1-3, with D uncertain. CDR3 length: 14 residues. Germline V CDR1 and CDR2: SGHTA, FQGNSA. Deletions cut 2 bases from V and 7 bases from J, with 12 bases between. CDR3 in DNA: TGTGCCAGCAGCTTAACTGGTCCCAGTAACACCATATATTTT. It is translated as CASSLTGPSNTIYF.

The chain employs TRBV29-1 and TRBJ1-2; D remains unclear. CDR1 and CDR2 (germline): SQVTM, ANQGSEA. Deletions cut 3 bases from V and 4 bases from J, with 6 bases between. There are 11 residues in the CDR3. DNA of the CDR3: TGCAGCGTTGATGAAGGCTATGGCTACACCTTC. It codes for CSVDEGYGYTF.

The V gene is TRBV7-3, the J gene TRBJ2-1; D ambiguous. This CDR3 has 13 residues. Trimming removed 3 bases from V and 9 bases from J, with 12 bases in between. Germline CDR1 SGHTA, CDR2 FQGTGA. The CDR3 region is CASSLVAPGEQFF. The DNA of the CDR3 is TGTGCCAGCAGCTTGGTAGCCCCGGGTGAGCAGTTCTTC.

V and J are TRBV14 and TRBJ1-1, with a weak D call TRBD1 (5 bases). The germline gives CDR1 SGHDN, CDR2 FVKESK. The CDR3 runs 11 residues. V was cut by 1 base and J by 10 bases, with 7 bases left in between. In nucleotides, the CDR3 is TGTGCCAGCAGCCAAGGGGGGAGAGCTTTCTTT. Protein sequence: CASSQGGRAFF.

This clonotype was counted at least ten times. This chain connects TRBV6-5 to TRBJ2-7; a weak D match, TRBD1 (5 bases). The CDR3 runs to 13 residues. With 10 bases removed from V and 4 bases from J, the gap between germline ends came to 17 bases. Germline-derived CDR1 and CDR2 are MNHEY and SVGAGI. The CDR3 sequence: CATRLQGSYEQYF. CDR3 nucleotides: TGTGCCACCAGACTCCAGGGTAGTTACGAGCAGTACTTC.

About this clonotype: At one of its ends the junction is not consistent with the germline gene, which may arise from a read error. The chain recombines TRBV5-1 with TRBJ2-7, with 8 bases lining up with TRBD1. The CDR3 is 16 amino acids. Germline V CDR1 and CDR2: SGHRS, YFSETQ. DNA of the CDR3: TGCGCCAGCAGCTTAGCCGGACAGGGTGGCTCCTACGAGCTGTACTTC. It codes for CASSLAGQGGSYELYF.

The V and J genes are TRBV5-6 and TRBJ2-7, with D possibly being TRBD1 (6 bases). The CDR3 loop spans 14 amino acids. Looked up from germline, CDR1 is SGHDT and CDR2 is YYEEEE. Deletions cut 2 bases from V and 4 bases from J, with 13 bases between. Written as DNA, the CDR3 is TGTGCCAGCAGCTTTCCGGGACACTTTTACGAGCAGTACTTC. Protein product: CASSFPGHFYEQYF.

This clonotype was counted many times. The chain couples TRBV5-4 to TRBJ1-6, with D possibly matching TRBD1 (6 bases). Germline CDR1 SGHNT, CDR2 YYREEE (reference sequence). V shed 0 bases and J shed 7 bases, with 11 bases lying between them. The CDR3 spans 15 residues. CDR3 sequence: CASSLEGGRNSPLHF. DNA of the CDR3: TGTGCCAGCAGCTTGGAAGGGGGGCGAAATTCACCCCTCCACTTT.

This clonotype was recorded a few times. The chain has TRBV3-1 and TRBJ2-5; 9 bases map to TRBD1. CDR1 and CDR2 (germline): LGHDT, YNNKEL (reference sequence). Trimming cost V 7 bases and J 2 bases; bases outside gene matches: 5. This CDR3 has 14 amino acids. For the CDR3, the DNA is TGTGCCAGCACCGGACAGGGGTGGCAAGAGACCCAGTACTTC. Residues: CASTGQGWQETQYF.

This chain links TRBV18 with TRBJ1-6; D possibly corresponds to TRBD1 (5 bases). The ends were cut back, 5 bases at V and 7 bases at J, with 15 bases in the middle. This CDR3 has 15 amino acids. The germline V gene encodes CDR1 KGHSH and CDR2 LQKENI. The CDR3 coding sequence is TGTGCCAGCTCAGCAGCCGGGACTACCAATTCACCCCTCCACTTT. This translates into CASSAAGTTNSPLHF.

This clonotype was counted many times. J is TRBJ1-1 and V is TRBV24-1; possible D gene TRBD1, 5 bases. The germline V gene has CDR1 KGHDR and CDR2 SFDVKD. V lost 6 bases to trimming and J lost 8 bases, with 15 bases between them. The CDR3 consists of 13 residues. DNA of the CDR3: TGTGCCACCAGTCGGGGGTGGGGTTCCGAAGCTTTCTTT. Encoded protein: CATSRGWGSEAFF.

This clonotype was seen a handful of times. The chain combines TRBV5-4 with TRBJ1-6, with TRBD1 matching 7 bases. Germline V gene sequence: CDR1 SGHNT, CDR2 YYREEE (reference sequence). CDR3 length: 17 amino acids. The J segment lost 6 bases and the V segment lost 4 bases, leaving 13 bases of the junction unmatched. The CDR3: CASSQGPGQTSNSPLHF. The DNA of the CDR3 is TGTGCCAGCAGCCAGGGCCCGGGACAGACGTCTAATTCACCCCTCCACTTT.

This clonotype was seen many times. The rearrangement joins TRBV7-9 to TRBJ2-3; tentatively, D is TRBD2 (6 bases). The V end lost 8 bases, the J end lost 6 bases, and 15 bases lay between the germline ends. The germline gives CDR1 SEHNR, CDR2 FQNEAQ (reference sequence). This CDR3 region has 13 residues. In DNA, the CDR3 is TGTGCCAGCCGCAAGGCGGGGAGCGATACGCAGTATTTT. Its translation: CASRKAGSDTQYF.

On this clonotype: The junction shows a germline mismatch at one end, possibly a read error. This chain links TRBV30 with TRBJ1-1, with unresolved D. Germline V gives CDR1 GTSNPN, CDR2 SVGIG (reference sequence). This CDR3 has 11 amino acids. For the CDR3, the DNA is TGTGCCTGTGAACGGAACACTGAAGTTTTCTTT. Encoded protein: CACERNTEVFF.

This clonotype was recorded at least ten times. The rearrangement uses TRBV6-1 and TRBJ2-1, with D perhaps matching TRBD1 or TRBD2 (5 bases each). Trimming took off 0 bases at V and 3 bases at J, with 12 bases between the two ends. Germline V CDR1 and CDR2: MNHNS, SASEGT. The CDR3 totals 16 residues. DNA for the CDR3: TGTGCCAGCAGTGAAGCCCCCGGGACCTACTACAATGAGCAGTTCTTC. It encodes CASSEAPGTYYNEQFF.

The rearrangement links TRBV29-1 to TRBJ1-1; 7 nucleotides agree with TRBD1. Per germline, CDR1 SQVTM and CDR2 ANQGSEA. The CDR3 covers 14 residues. Trimming removed 7 bases from V and 1 base from J; junction bases left unmatched: 9. CDR3 sequence reads: CSGDREGTNTEAFF. DNA for the CDR3: TGCAGCGGCGACAGGGAGGGGACGAACACTGAAGCTTTCTTT.